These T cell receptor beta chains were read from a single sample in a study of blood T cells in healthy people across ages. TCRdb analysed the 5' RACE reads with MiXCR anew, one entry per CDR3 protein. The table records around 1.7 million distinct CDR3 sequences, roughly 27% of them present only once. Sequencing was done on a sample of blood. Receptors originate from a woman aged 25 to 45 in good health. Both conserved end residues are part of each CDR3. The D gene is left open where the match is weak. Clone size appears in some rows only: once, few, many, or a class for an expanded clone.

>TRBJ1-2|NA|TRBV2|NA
TGTGCCAGCAGTGAAGCGCTAGTCTATGGCTACACCTTC
CASSEALVYGYTF
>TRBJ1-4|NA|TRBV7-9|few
TGTGCCAGCAGCTATATACAGGCCCTTGGTGAAAAACTGTTTTTT
CASSYIQALGEKLFF
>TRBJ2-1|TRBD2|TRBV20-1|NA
TGCAGTGCTACCGGACTAGCGGGAGCTCCTGAGCAGTTCTTC
CSATGLAGAPEQFF
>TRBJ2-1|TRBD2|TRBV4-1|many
TGCGCCAGCAGCTCCCTTAGCGGGGCCCGCAATGAGCAGTTCTTC
CASSSLSGARNEQFF
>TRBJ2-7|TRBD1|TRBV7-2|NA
TGTGCCAGCAGCTTCTCGGGACAGGCGAGGTACGAGCAGTACTTC
CASSFSGQARYEQYF
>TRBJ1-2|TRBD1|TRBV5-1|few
TGCGCCAGCAGCTCGGAGCCTTCGGACAGGACGAACTATGGCTACACCTTC
CASSSEPSDRTNYGYTF
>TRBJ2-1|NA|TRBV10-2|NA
TGCGCCAGCAGCGGGGGTAGGCATGAGCAGTTCTTC
CASSGGRHEQFF
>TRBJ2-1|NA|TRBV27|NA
TGTGCCAGCAGTTTATCGATGGGACTTAATGAGCAGTTCTTC
CASSLSMGLNEQFF
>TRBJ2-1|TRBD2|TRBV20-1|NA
TGCAGTGCGGGGATAGCGGGGCACTACAGTGAGCAGTTCTTC
CSAGIAGHYSEQFF
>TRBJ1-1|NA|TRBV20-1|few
TGCAGTGCGGGAACCCTCCCGGCTTTCTTT
CSAGTLPAFF
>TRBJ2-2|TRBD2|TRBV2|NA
TGTGCCAGCACGGGACTAGCGGCGAGCGGGGAGCTGTTTTTT
CASTGLAASGELFF
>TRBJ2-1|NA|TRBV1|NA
TGCACCAGCAGCCGGCCCAGAACTTACGATGAGCAGTTCTTC
CTSSRPRTYDEQFF
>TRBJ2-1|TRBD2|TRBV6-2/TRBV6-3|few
TGTGCCAGCAGCCACCATACTAGCGGGGGCCACAATGAGCAGTTCTTC
CASSHHTSGGHNEQFF
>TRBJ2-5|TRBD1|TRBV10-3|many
TGTGCCATCAGGACAGGGGATGAGCAGTACTTC
CAIRTGDEQYF
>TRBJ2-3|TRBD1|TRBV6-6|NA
TGTGCCAGCAGTTACGGGGACAGGATCACAGATACGCAGTATTTT
CASSYGDRITDTQYF
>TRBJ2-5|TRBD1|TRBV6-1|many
TGTGCCAGCAGTAGTTTTTACAGGGGGACGGAAGAGACCCAGTACTTC
CASSSFYRGTEETQYF
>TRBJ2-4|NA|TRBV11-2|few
TGTGCCAGCAGCTTAGCCGTTTCCTTTGGCATTCAGTACTTC
CASSLAVSFGIQYF
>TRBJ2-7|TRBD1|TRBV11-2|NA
TGTGCCAGCAGCGCCGGACAGGGGAATTACGAGCAGTACTTC
CASSAGQGNYEQYF
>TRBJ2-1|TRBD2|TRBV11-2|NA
TGTGCCAGCAGCTTACTGGCGGCGGGGGATAAGAAAAATGAGCAGTTCTTC
CASSLLAAGDKKNEQFF
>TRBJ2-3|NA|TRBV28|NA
TGTGCCAGCAGTCTCGGACTAACGGGCACAGATACGCAGTATTTT
CASSLGLTGTDTQYF
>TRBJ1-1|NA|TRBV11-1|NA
TGTGCCAGCAGCTTAGAGATACGTGGTACAGGGAGGGACACTGAAGCTTTCTTT
CASSLEIRGTGRDTEAFF
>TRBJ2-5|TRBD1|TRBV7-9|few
TGTGCCAGCAGCTTCGCCGGCAGGGGGTCTGAGACCCAGTACTTC
CASSFAGRGSETQYF
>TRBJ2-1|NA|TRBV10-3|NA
TGTGCCATCAGAGCGACGCTCCAGTTAGACGGGTACAATGAGCAGTTCTTC
CAIRATLQLDGYNEQFF
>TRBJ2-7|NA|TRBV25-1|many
TGTGCCAGCAGTGAATATGCGGCGGGGTCGGACGAGCAGTACTTC
CASSEYAAGSDEQYF
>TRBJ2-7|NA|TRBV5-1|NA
TGCGCCAGCAGCTGGGCCCCACAAACCTACGAGCAGTACTTC
CASSWAPQTYEQYF
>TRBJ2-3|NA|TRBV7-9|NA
TGTGCCAGCAGCTTGAGAGGGTTAAGCCCAGATACGCAGTATTTT
CASSLRGLSPDTQYF
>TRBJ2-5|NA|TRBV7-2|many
TGTGCCAGCAGCTTAGATGGGCGATCCCAGTACTTC
CASSLDGRSQYF
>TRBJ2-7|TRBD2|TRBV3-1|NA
TGTGCCAGCAGCCAAGGGGTGGCGGGAGCCCCCTACGAGCAGTACTTC
CASSQGVAGAPYEQYF
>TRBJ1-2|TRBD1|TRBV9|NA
TGTGCCAGCAGCGGCCGCCGGGACAGCAACTATGGCTACACCTTC
CASSGRRDSNYGYTF
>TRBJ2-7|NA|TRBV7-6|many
TGTGCCAGCAGCTTAGGCGTGGGCGCCTACGAGCAGTACTTC
CASSLGVGAYEQYF
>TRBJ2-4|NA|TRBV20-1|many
TGCAGTGCTGCCCCCCGAGGGTTAAACATTCAGTACTTC
CSAAPRGLNIQYF
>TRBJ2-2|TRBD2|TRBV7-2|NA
TGTGCCAGCAGCTTTACGGGAGGGAATATCGGGGAGCTGTTTTTT
CASSFTGGNIGELFF
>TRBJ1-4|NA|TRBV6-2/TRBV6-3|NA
TGTGCCAGCAGTTATTCGGGATCCGAAAAACTGTTTTTT
CASSYSGSEKLFF
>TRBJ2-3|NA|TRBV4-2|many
TGCGCCAGCAGCCAAGGCCCGGCAGATACGCAGTATTTT
CASSQGPADTQYF
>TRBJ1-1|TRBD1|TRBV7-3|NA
TGTGCCAGCAGCACTTCAGGGGGCACTGAAGCTTTCTTT
CASSTSGGTEAFF
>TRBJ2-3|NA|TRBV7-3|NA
TGTGCCAGCAGCCCCAACCGGGGGGCGCGGGCAGATACGCAGTATTTT
CASSPNRGARADTQYF
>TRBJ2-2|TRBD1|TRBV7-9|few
TGTGCCAGCAGGAAGGGACAGACCCCCGGGGAGCTGTTTTTT
CASRKGQTPGELFF
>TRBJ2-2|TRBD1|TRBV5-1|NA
TGCGCCAGCAGCAACCCGGGACAGGGGGCAAGAATCACCGGGGAGCTGTTTTTT
CASSNPGQGARITGELFF
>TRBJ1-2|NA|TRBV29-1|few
TGCAGCGCCCAAGACCTTCCACAGGGAATAAACTATGGCTACACCTTC
CSAQDLPQGINYGYTF
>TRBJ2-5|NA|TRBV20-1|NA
TGCAGTGCTAGCCCTATCGGGAATGGCCAAGAGACCCAGTACTTC
CSASPIGNGQETQYF
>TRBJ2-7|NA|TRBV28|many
TGTGCCAGCAAGGAAGGCACCACGTCCTACGAGCAGTACTTC
CASKEGTTSYEQYF
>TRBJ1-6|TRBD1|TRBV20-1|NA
TGCAGTGCCACAGGGGGGGATGTGGGGCTAAATTCACCCCTCCACTTT
CSATGGDVGLNSPLHF
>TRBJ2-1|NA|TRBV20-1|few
TGCAGTGCTGTACTCGACCACAATGAGCAGTTCTTC
CSAVLDHNEQFF
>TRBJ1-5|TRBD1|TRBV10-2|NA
TGCGCCAGCAGTGATGACAGGGGCAATCAGCCCCAGCATTTT
CASSDDRGNQPQHF
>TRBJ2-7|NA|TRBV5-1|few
TGCGCCAGCAGCTTGGTTCCAGGTTCAACCTACGAGCAGTACTTC
CASSLVPGSTYEQYF
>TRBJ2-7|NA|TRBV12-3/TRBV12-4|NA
TGTGCCAGCAGGTTAGGGGATGTATACGAGCAGTACTTC
CASRLGDVYEQYF
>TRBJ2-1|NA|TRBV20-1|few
TGCAGTGCAAGAGGGGCTAATGAGCAGTTCTTC
CSARGANEQFF
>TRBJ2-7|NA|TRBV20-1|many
TGCAGTGCTAGATCAGGTGTCTCCTACGAGCAGTACTTC
CSARSGVSYEQYF
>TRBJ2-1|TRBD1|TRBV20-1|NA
TGCAGTGTCACCAGGGGGAACGTTGACAATGAGCAGTTCTTC
CSVTRGNVDNEQFF
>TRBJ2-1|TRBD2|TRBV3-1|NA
TGTGCCAGCAGCCAAATTGGGACTAGCGGCTCCTACAATGGGCAGTTCTTC
CASSQIGTSGSYNGQFF
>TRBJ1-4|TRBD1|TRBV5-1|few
TGCGCCAGCAGCTTTATACCGGGGACAGGGAGCGTAAATGAAAAACTGTTTTTT
CASSFIPGTGSVNEKLFF
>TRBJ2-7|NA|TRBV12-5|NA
TGTGCTAGTGGCCGATCCCCCTACGAGCAGTACTTC
CASGRSPYEQYF